Listed here are 28 T cell receptor beta chains from one sample, sequenced in a study of blood T cell repertoires in COVID-19. The method was immunoSEQ multiplex PCR; TCRdb's version includes in-frame clones alone and lacks a portion of them. In the table there are approximately 67,000 clones, 87% of which are singletons. The sample was peripheral blood. These receptors were taken from a man aged 45-65 years with active COVID-19.

This clone was seen a few times. For the CDR3, the DNA is TGTGCCAGCAGTTACCGGGGACAGAGCCCACACTATGGCTACACCTTC. It encodes CASSYRGQSPHYGYTF. V and J are TRBV6-2 or TRBV6-3 and TRBJ1-2; 7 bases line up with TRBD1. V shed 2 bases and J 3 bases; nucleotides not matched to a gene: 9. Germline lookup yields CDR1 MNHEY and CDR2 SVGEGT. The CDR3 extends over 16 amino acids.

The chain couples TRBV5-5 to TRBJ2-7; 10 nucleotides line up with TRBD1. The CDR3 contains 14 residues. Germline V CDR1 and CDR2: SGHKS, YYEKEE (reference sequence). After removal of 4 bases from V and 5 bases from J, the junction contained 6 bases not matched to a gene. The CDR3 is CASSVSGTGDEQYF. CDR3 in DNA: TGTGCCAGCAGCGTATCCGGGACAGGGGACGAGCAGTACTTC.

This chain joins TRBV9 and TRBJ1-1, with 9 bases matching TRBD1. Germline CDR1 SGDLS, CDR2 YYNGEE. The CDR3 loop spans 15 amino acids. With 5 bases clipped from V and 4 bases from J, the junction kept 9 bases outside the gene matches. The CDR3 protein is CASRVTGGIITEAFF. The CDR3 DNA sequence: TGTGCCAGCAGGGTAACAGGGGGCATCATCACTGAAGCTTTCTTT. Filled out from reference TRBV9 and TRBJ1-1, the complete variable domain reads DSGVTQTPKHLITATGQRVTLRCSPRSGDLSVYWYQQSLDQGLQFLIQYYNGEERAKGNILERFSAQQFPDLHSELNLSSLELGDSALYFCASRVTGGIITEAFFGQGTRLTVV.

The chain couples TRBV7-9 to TRBJ1-1; D remains ambiguous. In germline, CDR1 is SEHNR, CDR2 FQNEAQ (reference sequence). The V end was cut by 4 bases, the J end by 4 bases, with 16 bases between. The CDR3 contains 15 residues. CDR3 sequence reads: CASSSGRDRITEAFF. DNA for the CDR3: TGTGCCAGCAGCTCTGGGCGGGATAGGATCACTGAAGCTTTCTTT.

The genes are TRBV7-9 and TRBJ1-4, with D hard to call. V shed 10 bases and J shed 10 bases, with 10 bases lying between them. The CDR3 has 10 residues. The germline V gene has CDR1 SEHNR and CDR2 FQNEAQ (reference sequence). The CDR3 reads CATYSGKLFF. The CDR3 DNA sequence: TGTGCCACCTACAGTGGAAAACTGTTTTTT.

The chain employs TRBV24-1 and TRBJ2-3, with 10 bases lining up with TRBD1. V dropped 2 bases and J dropped 4; count of bases not matched to a gene: 5. The CDR3 is made up of 16 amino acids. The germline CDR1 and CDR2 sequences are KGHDR and SFDVKD. The CDR3 loop reads CATSDSGQGSPDTQYF. CDR3 nucleotides: TGTGCCACCAGTGATTCGGGACAGGGGAGTCCAGATACGCAGTATTTT.

The rearrangement uses TRBV4-3 and TRBJ2-1; TRBD2 agrees at 7 bases. Germline V CDR1 and CDR2: LGHNA, YSLEER. V dropped 3 bases and J dropped 12; count of bases not matched to a gene: 8. The CDR3 spans 13 residues. The CDR3 sequence is CASSQETSLPQFF. The CDR3 coding sequence is TGCGCCAGCAGCCAGGAGACTAGCCTTCCGCAGTTCTTC.

This rearrangement joins TRBV28 to TRBJ2-2; unclear D gene. The germline CDR1 and CDR2 sequences are MDHEN and SYDVKM. CDR3 size: 12 residues. Trimming removed 5 bases at V and 3 bases at J, with 4 bases between. CDR3 DNA sequence: TGTGCCAGCAGTCTGTACACCGGGGAGCTGTTTTTT. This sequence encodes CASSLYTGELFF.

V gene TRBV7-9 combines with J gene TRBJ2-7; 7 nucleotides line up with TRBD2. The V gene end was trimmed by 5 bases and the J gene end by 3 bases; junction bases not matched to a gene: 4. Germline CDR1 SEHNR, CDR2 FQNEAQ (reference sequence). The CDR3 is 13 residues long. The CDR3 DNA follows: TGTGCCAGCAGCCTATCGGGGGGCTACGAGCAGTACTTC. As protein: CASSLSGGYEQYF.

This chain connects TRBV28 to TRBJ1-6; D gene ambiguous. CDR1 is MDHEN, CDR2 SYDVKM, per germline. V was clipped by 6 bases and J by 7 bases, with 19 bases between them. This CDR3 has 16 amino acids. CDR3 amino acids: CASSPRGQAVNSPLHF. The DNA of the CDR3 is TGTGCCAGCAGCCCCCGCGGGCAGGCAGTGAATTCACCCCTCCACTTT.

The chain employs TRBV29-1 and TRBJ2-2; 10 nucleotides line up with TRBD1. Germline values: CDR1 SQVTM, CDR2 ANQGSEA. J lost 4 bases, V lost 7 bases, and 3 bases had no gene match. This CDR3 is 13 amino acids long. In DNA, the CDR3 is TGCAGCGCCGGGACAGGGGCCACCGGGGAGCTGTTTTTT. It encodes CSAGTGATGELFF.

V usage is TRBV5-1 and J usage is TRBJ1-4, with D unresolved. The length of the CDR3 is 14 residues. Trimming pared 1 base from V and 4 bases from J, leaving 8 bases between. Per the germline V gene, CDR1 is SGHRS and CDR2 is YFSETQ. The CDR3 coding sequence is TGCGCCAGCAGCTTGAACAGTCTTAATGAAAAACTGTTTTTT. Amino acids: CASSLNSLNEKLFF.

The chain has TRBV24-1 and TRBJ1-2, with D uncertain. Trimming pared 2 bases from V and 1 base from J, leaving 7 bases between. From germline, CDR1 is KGHDR and CDR2 SFDVKD. The CDR3 loop spans 14 amino acids. The CDR3 loop is CATSDSYSNYGYTF. CDR3 bases: TGTGCCACCAGTGATTCCTACAGTAACTATGGCTACACCTTC.

The rearrangement joins TRBV27 to TRBJ2-1, with TRBD1 matching over 11 bases. The CDR3 extends over 14 amino acids. Germline V gene lookup returns CDR1 MNHEY and CDR2 SMNVEV (reference sequence). Trimming took 5 bases from V and 7 from J; bases not matched to a gene: 4. CDR3 loop: CASSADRGQNEQFF. The CDR3 DNA follows: TGTGCCAGCAGTGCGGACAGGGGGCAAAATGAGCAGTTCTTC.

The chain links TRBV15 to TRBJ1-5; tentatively, D is TRBD1 (6 bases). The V end was cut by 3 bases, the J end by 7 bases, with 22 bases between. This CDR3 is built from 17 residues. Germline CDR1 and CDR2: LNHNV and YYDKDF (reference sequence). The CDR3 reads CATSRRGGGAEGQPQHF. The CDR3 DNA is TGTGCCACCAGCAGGAGGGGTGGGGGGGCGGAAGGACAGCCCCAGCATTTT.

The chain uses TRBV6-2 or TRBV6-3 and TRBJ2-7, with D possibly being TRBD1 (5 bases). V lost 2 bases and J lost 3, with 17 bases in between. This CDR3 has 16 amino acids. Germline loops: CDR1 MNHEY, CDR2 SVGEGT. This CDR3 reads CASSYSLDTINYEQYF. For the CDR3, the DNA is TGTGCCAGCAGTTACAGTTTGGACACTATTAACTACGAGCAGTACTTC.

The rearrangement uses TRBV4-2 and TRBJ1-2; D not certain. Germline CDR1 is LGHNA and CDR2 is YNFKEQ. The CDR3 has 11 residues. V shed 3 bases and J shed 6 bases, with 5 bases lying between them. CDR3 region: CASSHGDGYTF. Written as DNA, the CDR3 is TGTGCCAGCAGCCACGGGGATGGCTACACCTTC.

J is TRBJ2-1 and V is TRBV7-9; 13 nucleotides agree with TRBD2. This CDR3 spans 15 amino acids. Unmatched junction bases numbered 8, after V lost 6 bases and J lost 9 bases. From germline, CDR1 is SEHNR and CDR2 FQNEAQ (reference sequence). This CDR3 is CASSPRTSGSGEQFF. In DNA, the CDR3 is TGTGCCAGCAGTCCGAGGACTAGCGGGAGCGGTGAGCAGTTCTTC.

The gene calls are TRBV7-9 and TRBJ2-3; the match to TRBD1 covers 7 bases. The CDR3 runs 15 residues. V was clipped by 8 bases and J by 4 bases; unmatched bases: 12. Per germline, CDR1 SEHNR and CDR2 FQNEAQ (reference sequence). CDR3 nucleotides: TGTGCCAGCCGTAGACAGGGCCCTGGCTCAGATACGCAGTATTTT. It specifies CASRRQGPGSDTQYF. The full variable domain, its missing parts supplied by reference TRBV7-9 and TRBJ2-3, is DTGVSQNPRHKITKRGQNVTFRCDPISEHNRLYWYRQTLGQGPEFLTYFQNEAQLEKSRLLSDRFSAERPKGSFSTLEIQRTEQGDSAMYLCASRRQGPGSDTQYFGPGTRLTVL.

This chain joins TRBV7-9 and TRBJ1-5, with 8 positions matching TRBD1. Germline-derived CDR1 and CDR2 are SEHNR and FQNEAQ (reference sequence). The CDR3 extends over 17 amino acids. With V trimmed by 2 bases and J by 2 bases, 8 bases remained unmatched. CDR3 coding DNA: TGTGCCAGCAGCTTAACCCCAGGGGGCCTTGGCAATCAGCCCCAGCATTTT. This sequence encodes CASSLTPGGLGNQPQHF.

The J gene is TRBJ2-1, the V gene TRBV19, with 9 bases identical to TRBD2. The CDR3 totals 14 residues. Unmatched junction bases numbered 3, after V lost 5 bases and J lost 4 bases. Germline V gives CDR1 LNHDA, CDR2 SQIVND (reference sequence). CDR3: CASSLSGGYNEQFF. As DNA, the CDR3 is TGTGCCAGTAGTTTAAGCGGGGGGTACAATGAGCAGTTCTTC.

By sample share, this clone is medium-sized. The rearrangement links TRBV7-8 to TRBJ1-6; a possible D gene is TRBD1 (5 bases). The CDR3 is 17 amino acids. Germline-derived CDR1 and CDR2 are SGHVS and FQNEAQ. The V gene lost 6 bases and the J gene lost 10 bases, with 25 bases spanning the gap. The CDR3 loop reads CASSRGIGIGGSSPLHF. CDR3 bases: TGTGCCAGCAGTAGAGGGATTGGAATCGGGGGATCCTCACCCCTCCACTTT.

The gene calls are TRBV7-2 and TRBJ2-1; D possibly corresponds to TRBD2 (6 bases). The CDR3 is 15 amino acids. Germline lookup yields CDR1 SGHTA and CDR2 FQGNSA. Deletions cut 7 bases from V and 3 bases from J, with 16 bases between. The CDR3: CASTVQGGIYNEQFF. As DNA, the CDR3 is TGTGCCAGCACCGTTCAGGGCGGGATCTACAATGAGCAGTTCTTC.

The V call is TRBV11-2, the J call TRBJ1-2; possible D gene TRBD1, 6 bases. The CDR3 sequence is 15 residues long. Germline V gives CDR1 SGHAT, CDR2 FQNNGV. V shed 5 bases and J shed 0 bases, with 13 bases lying between them. The CDR3 here is CASSAPGTPNYGYTF. CDR3 coding DNA: TGTGCCAGCAGCGCCCCCGGGACACCTAACTATGGCTACACCTTC.

The chain recombines TRBV19 with TRBJ2-1; 9 positions match TRBD1. This CDR3 has 17 amino acids. Per germline, CDR1 LNHDA and CDR2 SQIVND (reference sequence). The V and J ends lost 1 base and 2 bases, in that order; junction bases with no gene match: 6. CDR3 residues: CASSIGRRDRAYNEQFF. Here the CDR3 DNA reads TGTGCCAGTAGTATAGGGCGCCGGGACAGGGCCTACAATGAGCAGTTCTTC.

This chain links TRBV6-5 with TRBJ1-4; TRBD1 matches at 7 bases. After removal of 4 bases from V and 0 bases from J, the junction contained 5 bases not matched to a gene. This CDR3 region has 16 residues. The germline V gene has CDR1 MNHEY and CDR2 SVGAGI. In nucleotides, the CDR3 is TGTGCCAGCAGTTGGGACAGATCAACAACTAATGAAAAACTGTTTTTT. Residues: CASSWDRSTTNEKLFF.

This clone was detected once. V usage is TRBV6-5 and J usage is TRBJ2-5, with 10 bases lining up with TRBD1. The CDR3 has 14 amino acids. Germline-derived CDR1 and CDR2 are MNHEY and SVGAGI. The J segment lost 3 bases and the V segment lost 4 bases, leaving 2 bases of the junction unmatched. The CDR3 is CASSFGTGEETQYF. Written as DNA, the CDR3 is TGTGCCAGCAGTTTCGGGACAGGGGAAGAGACCCAGTACTTC.

This chain links TRBV4-1 with TRBJ1-2; TRBD1 matches at 9 bases. There are 15 residues in the CDR3. The germline gives CDR1 MGHRA, CDR2 YSYEKL. V trimming: 2 bases; J trimming: 4 bases; junction bases outside the gene matches: 5. The CDR3, as DNA: TGCGCCAGCAGCCAACCCCAGACAGGGGGCTATGGCTACACCTTC. Protein sequence: CASSQPQTGGYGYTF.